This is a list of T cell receptor beta chains from one sample in a study of T cell repertoires in cytomegalovirus infection. From the reads, TCRdb called clonotypes with MiXCR, one entry per CDR3 protein. Here the sample spans roughly 180,000 distinct CDR3 sequences, about 28% being singletons. The sequenced sample consisted of PBMCs. These receptors all come from a human donor in good health (CMV status not recorded). Some clones in this sample may be carry-over from other donors' samples. Each CDR3 is given with its conserved first and last residue. A D gene is named only where the DNA matches it firmly. The size of a clone is reported for some rows only, either as once, few or many, or as a class for expanded clones.

D gene,V gene,clone size,J gene,CDR3 protein,CDR3 DNA
NA,TRBV4-3,few,TRBJ2-3,CASSQDGGLPMTQYF,TGCGCCAGCAGCCAAGATGGAGGGCTCCCGATGACGCAGTATTTT
NA,TRBV11-2,many,TRBJ2-5,CASSPRLSGETQYF,TGTGCCAGCAGCCCGCGACTTTCAGGGGAGACCCAGTACTTC
NA,TRBV20-1,NA,TRBJ1-2,CSASHPGENYGYTF,TGCAGTGCTTCTCATCCAGGGGAAAACTATGGCTACACCTTC
NA,TRBV7-8,NA,TRBJ1-6,CASSFEYAPLHF,TGTGCCAGCAGCTTCGAGTACGCACCCCTCCACTTT
TRBD1,TRBV11-2,few,TRBJ2-3,CASSFPYPGQRTDTQYF,TGTGCCAGCAGCTTCCCCTACCCGGGACAGCGCACAGATACGCAGTATTTT
TRBD2,TRBV7-8,NA,TRBJ2-5,CASSSPRGGGRETQYF,TGTGCCAGCAGCTCCCCCCGGGGGGGAGGGAGGGAGACCCAGTACTTC
TRBD1,TRBV2,NA,TRBJ1-3,CASSERGQSGNTIYF,TGTGCCAGCAGTGAGAGGGGGCAGTCTGGAAACACCATATATTTT
TRBD1,TRBV7-2,many,TRBJ2-7,CASSRRPGTARSEQYF,TGTGCCAGCAGCCGAAGACCCGGGACAGCTCGGTCCGAGCAGTACTTC
TRBD1,TRBV7-8,many,TRBJ2-7,CASSRDRENEQYF,TGTGCCAGCAGCCGCGACAGGGAAAACGAGCAGTACTTC
NA,TRBV4-1,NA,TRBJ1-1,CASSQDSPGRGVRF,TGCGCCAGCAGCCAAGATTCGCCAGGCCGAGGTGTTCGATTT
TRBD2,TRBV20-1,few,TRBJ2-5,CSARDLLAGGETQYF,TGCAGTGCTAGAGATTTACTAGCGGGGGGGGAGACCCAGTACTTC
TRBD2,TRBV7-8,many,TRBJ2-2,CASSLEAGDYTGELFF,TGTGCCAGCAGCTTAGAAGCGGGGGACTACACCGGGGAGCTGTTTTTT
NA,TRBV7-8,NA,TRBJ1-5,CASSRHREGQPQHF,TGTGCCAGCAGCCGCCACAGGGAGGGTCAGCCCCAGCATTTT
TRBD1,TRBV20-1,NA,TRBJ1-4,CSATPDRAFNEKLFF,TGCAGTGCTACCCCGGACAGGGCGTTTAATGAAAAACTGTTTTTT
NA,TRBV7-9,NA,TRBJ1-2,CASSTTTF,TGTGCCAGCAGCACTACGACCTTC
NA,TRBV30,NA,TRBJ2-6,CAWSGVGANVLTF,TGTGCCTGGAGTGGGGTAGGGGCCAACGTCCTGACTTTC
NA,TRBV7-4,NA,TRBJ1-4,CASSRENEKLFF,TGTGCCAGCAGCCGTGAAAATGAAAAACTGTTTTTT
NA,TRBV6-5,NA,TRBJ2-5,CASTLFEAQETQYF,TGTGCCAGCACCCTATTTGAGGCCCAAGAGACCCAGTACTTC
NA,TRBV7-9,many,TRBJ1-2,CASSPTSGGYTF,TGTGCCAGCAGCCCCACATCGGGGGGCTACACCTTC
TRBD2,TRBV20-1,NA,TRBJ2-5,CSARDPAGVQETQYF,TGCAGTGCTAGAGATCCAGCGGGGGTTCAAGAGACCCAGTACTTC
NA,TRBV4-3,many,TRBJ2-4,CASSQDGAAGPSNIQYF,TGCGCCAGCAGCCAAGACGGGGCGGCGGGGCCCTCGAACATTCAGTACTTC
TRBD2,TRBV11-2,few,TRBJ2-7,CPSSLDLLAGGYEQYF,TGTCCCAGCAGCTTAGATTTGCTAGCGGGGGGTTACGAGCAGTACTTC
NA,TRBV5-1,NA,TRBJ2-3,CASSLENAADTQYF,TGCGCCAGCAGCTTGGAAAATGCCGCAGATACGCAGTATTTT
NA,TRBV5-1,NA,TRBJ1-4,CASSIRRTNEKLFF,TGCGCCAGCAGCATTCGGAGAACTAATGAAAAACTGTTTTTT
NA,TRBV11-3,few,TRBJ2-1,CASSSLLGEQFF,TGTGCCAGCAGCTCCTTACTTGGGGAGCAGTTCTTC
TRBD1,TRBV7-3,few,TRBJ2-1,CASSQRDRGRHYSYNEQFF,TGTGCCAGCAGCCAACGGGACAGGGGGCGTCATTACTCCTACAATGAGCAGTTCTTC
NA,TRBV12-5,NA,TRBJ2-2,CASAREEANTGELFF,TGTGCTAGTGCCAGGGAGGAGGCGAACACCGGGGAGCTGTTTTTT
NA,TRBV12-3/TRBV12-4,few,TRBJ2-2,CASSPGDEEGGELFF,TGTGCCAGCAGCCCCGGGGACGAGGAGGGCGGGGAGCTGTTTTTT
NA,TRBV27,NA,TRBJ2-7,CASSSTGNSYEQYF,TGTGCCAGCAGTTCCACAGGAAACTCCTACGAGCAGTACTTC
NA,TRBV12-3/TRBV12-4,few,TRBJ1-3,CASSPFLTVSGNTIYF,TGTGCCAGCAGCCCTTTTTTGACCGTCTCTGGAAACACCATATATTTT
TRBD1,TRBV7-9,once,TRBJ1-1,CASSLPRGTANTEAFF,TGTGCCAGCAGCTTACCTAGGGGGACAGCGAACACTGAAGCTTTCTTT
NA,TRBV7-3,NA,TRBJ1-1,CASSFRAFPDDTEAFF,TGTGCCAGCAGCTTCCGGGCCTTCCCGGACGACACTGAAGCTTTCTTT
NA,TRBV7-3,few,TRBJ1-1,CASKRRENTEAFF,TGTGCCAGCAAACGCCGGGAGAACACTGAAGCTTTCTTT
NA,TRBV11-2,NA,TRBJ2-4,CASSLGRGLGAAKNIQYF,TGTGCCAGCAGCTTAGGGCGTGGACTCGGGGCAGCCAAAAACATTCAGTACTTC
TRBD2,TRBV24-1,NA,TRBJ2-1,CATSDPTSGYNEQFF,TGTGCCACCAGTGACCCTACTAGCGGCTACAATGAGCAGTTCTTC
TRBD1,TRBV20-1,few,TRBJ2-3,CSARALDRATDTQYF,TGCAGTGCTAGAGCCCTGGACAGGGCTACAGATACGCAGTATTTT
NA,TRBV11-3,NA,TRBJ2-3,CASSQRGTTDTQYF,TGTGCCAGCAGCCAAAGAGGGACCACAGATACGCAGTATTTT
NA,TRBV29-1,NA,TRBJ2-3,CSVSSLGADTQYF,TGCAGCGTTTCGTCGCTGGGCGCAGATACGCAGTATTTT
NA,TRBV27,NA,TRBJ2-5,CASSLLGVQLGTQYF,TGTGCCAGCAGTTTGTTAGGGGTACAATTGGGGACCCAGTACTTC
TRBD2,TRBV10-2,few,TRBJ2-1,CASSGLAGNSSYNEQFF,TGCGCCAGCAGTGGTCTAGCGGGAAACAGCTCCTACAATGAGCAGTTCTTC
NA,TRBV29-1,NA,TRBJ2-5,CSVEGRGGQETQYF,TGCAGCGTTGAGGGCAGGGGTGGACAAGAGACCCAGTACTTC
NA,TRBV5-1,NA,TRBJ1-3,CASSFDSSGNTIYF,TGCGCCAGCAGCTTCGACAGCTCTGGAAACACCATATATTTT
NA,TRBV27,many,TRBJ1-2,CASSSPSRDGSNYGYTF,TGTGCCAGCAGTTCTCCCTCCCGGGACGGTTCTAACTATGGCTACACCTTC
TRBD1,TRBV5-4,few,TRBJ1-2,CASRQQGVDGYTF,TGTGCCAGCAGGCAACAGGGGGTGGATGGCTACACCTTC
NA,TRBV12-3/TRBV12-4,NA,TRBJ1-1,CASSLQGRREAFF,TGTGCCAGCAGTTTACAGGGGAGGAGGGAGGCTTTCTTT
NA,TRBV6-2/TRBV6-3,NA,TRBJ1-5,CASRTPARRNQPQHF,TGTGCCAGCAGGACCCCCGCTAGAAGGAATCAGCCCCAGCATTTT
NA,TRBV7-2,many,TRBJ2-7,CASSYRDGSYEQYF,TGTGCCAGCAGCTACCGGGACGGCTCCTACGAGCAGTACTTC
NA,TRBV23-1,few,TRBJ1-6,CASSQAPLGNSPLHF,TGCGCCAGCAGTCAAGCCCCTCTAGGGAATTCACCCCTCCACTTT
TRBD1,TRBV11-3,NA,TRBJ2-2,CASSSQGATDTGELFF,TGTGCCAGCAGCTCACAGGGGGCGACGGACACCGGGGAGCTGTTTTTT
NA,TRBV12-3/TRBV12-4,few,TRBJ2-5,CASRPYSGQETQYF,TGTGCCAGCCGACCATACAGTGGCCAAGAGACCCAGTACTTC
TRBD1,TRBV6-1,few,TRBJ1-1,CASSLPGQGRAFF,TGTGCCAGCAGCCTACCGGGACAGGGAAGAGCTTTCTTT
NA,TRBV6-6,NA,TRBJ2-7,CASSYLGTTETYEQYF,TGTGCCAGCAGTTACTTGGGGACGACTGAAACCTACGAGCAGTACTTC
TRBD2,TRBV7-8,many,TRBJ2-1,CASSSISGGAGNEQFF,TGTGCCAGCAGCTCAATTAGCGGGGGGGCGGGAAATGAGCAGTTCTTC